Detailed here is one T cell receptor beta chain. This specimen comes from a study of T-cell memory formation after mild COVID-19. TCRdb ran MiXCR on the 5' RACE reads and lists one entry per CDR3 protein. The sample has over 150,000 distinct CDR3 sequences, about a fifth seen once. Germline V gene data show CDR1 as SGDLS and CDR2 as YYNGEE. Unmatched junction bases numbered 10, after V lost 4 bases and J lost 4 bases. The CDR3 has 16 residues. Source material: PBMCs or a T cell subset sorted from them (not recorded which). The rearrangement links TRBV9 to TRBJ2-3; 9 bases are a match to TRBD1. This receptor was identified in an adult woman who had mild COVID-19 (a few samples of this study predate the infection). Cell type and time point are not known. CDR3 sequence (DNA): TGTGCCAGCAGCACCGGGGGGACAGGGCGGGCAGATACGCAGTATTTT. It encodes CASSTGGTGRADTQYF.